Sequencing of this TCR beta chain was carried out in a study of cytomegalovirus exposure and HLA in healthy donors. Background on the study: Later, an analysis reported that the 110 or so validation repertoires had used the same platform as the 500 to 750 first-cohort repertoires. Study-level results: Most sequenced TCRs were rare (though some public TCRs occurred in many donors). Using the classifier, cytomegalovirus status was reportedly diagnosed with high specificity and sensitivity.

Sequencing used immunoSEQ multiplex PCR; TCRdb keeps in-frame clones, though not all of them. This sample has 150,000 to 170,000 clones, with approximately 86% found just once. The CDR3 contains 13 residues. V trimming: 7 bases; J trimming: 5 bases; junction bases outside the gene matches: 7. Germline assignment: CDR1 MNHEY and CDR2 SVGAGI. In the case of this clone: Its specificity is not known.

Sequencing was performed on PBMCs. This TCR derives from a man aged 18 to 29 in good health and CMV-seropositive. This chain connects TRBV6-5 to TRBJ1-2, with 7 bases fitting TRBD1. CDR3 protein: CASTQTGRYGYTF. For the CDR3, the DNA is TGTGCCAGCACCCAGACAGGGAGGTATGGCTACACCTTC.